This record concerns one T cell receptor (beta chain) sequence. The antigen is unknown. Possible read error: a much larger clone is one base away. The data derive from a study of T cell repertoires in cytomegalovirus infection. Overall study findings and caveats: Ex vivo, HLA-C-restricted CMV-specific TCR beta clonotypes prevailed over the rest of the response. Pooled public TCR beta family frequency picked out CMV carriers with the relevant HLA.

Germline CDR1 and CDR2: MNHEY and SMNVEV (reference sequence). The CDR3 spans 15 residues. Trimming shortened V by 5 bases and J by 2 bases, and 14 bases separated the two germline ends. One entry per CDR3 protein, called by TCRdb with MiXCR from the reads. In the table there are 7,100 or so distinct CDR3 sequences, approximately 58% of which are singletons. The rearrangement links TRBV27 to TRBJ2-3; a possible D gene is TRBD1 (6 bases). The sequence was obtained from a human donor in good health (CMV status not recorded). Some clones in this sample may be carry-over from other donors' samples. The sequenced sample was PBMCs, sequenced either directly or after in vitro stimulation (not recorded which). CDR3 DNA sequence: TGTGCCAGCAGTGTATACAGGGAAAACACAGATACGCAGTATTTT. This sequence encodes CASSVYRENTDTQYF.